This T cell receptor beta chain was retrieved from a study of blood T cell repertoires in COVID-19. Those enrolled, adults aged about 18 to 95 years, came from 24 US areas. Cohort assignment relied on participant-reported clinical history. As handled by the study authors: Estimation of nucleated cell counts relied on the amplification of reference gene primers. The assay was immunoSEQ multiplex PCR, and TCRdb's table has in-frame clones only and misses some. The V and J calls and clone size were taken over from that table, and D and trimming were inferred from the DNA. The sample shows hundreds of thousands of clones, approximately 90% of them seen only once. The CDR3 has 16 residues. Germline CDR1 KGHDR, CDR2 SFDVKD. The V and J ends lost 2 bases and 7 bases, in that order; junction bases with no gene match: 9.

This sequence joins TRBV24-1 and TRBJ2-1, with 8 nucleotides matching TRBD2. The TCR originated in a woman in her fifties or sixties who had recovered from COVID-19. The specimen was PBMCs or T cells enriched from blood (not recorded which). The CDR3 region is CATSDSTSAGSNEQFF. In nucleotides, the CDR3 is TGTGCCACCAGTGATTCGACTAGCGCGGGTTCAAATGAGCAGTTCTTC.